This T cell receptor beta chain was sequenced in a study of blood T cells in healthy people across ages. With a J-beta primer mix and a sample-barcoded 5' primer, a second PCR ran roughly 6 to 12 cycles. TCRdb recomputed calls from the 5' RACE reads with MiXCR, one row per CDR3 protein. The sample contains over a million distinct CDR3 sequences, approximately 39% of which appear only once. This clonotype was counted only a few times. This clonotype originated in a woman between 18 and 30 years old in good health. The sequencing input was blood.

The DNA for the CDR3 is TGCAGTGCTAGTCCCCGGGTGGGTAGCGGAGGGCAGTATTTT. It encodes CSASPRVGSGGQYF. The chain employs TRBV20-1 and TRBJ2-3; D is perhaps TRBD2 (6 bases). Germline-derived CDR1 and CDR2 are DFQATT and SNEGSKA (reference sequence). The germline V and J ends were trimmed by 3 bases and 11 bases, with 21 bases remaining between them. The CDR3 runs to 14 residues.